This T cell receptor beta chain was recorded in a study of blood T cell repertoires in COVID-19. Study in general: Spain, Italy and the United States supplied samples that represented acute and convalescent COVID-19. T cells, B-cell-depleted T cells, or PBMCs provided the cDNA or gDNA that served as material.

Under the authors' procedure: Estimation of nucleated cell counts was performed using reference gene primer amplification. The table came from immunoSEQ multiplex PCR; TCRdb's copy has only in-frame clones and leaves some out. V and J calls and clone size are copied from that table; D and trimming were computed from the DNA. The data show around 320,000 clones, with roughly 90% seen just once and about 2% held by the top ten. V was pared by 0 bases and J by 2 bases, with 8 bases between. The CDR3 consists of 14 residues. Looked up from germline, CDR1 is SGHRS and CDR2 is YFSETQ. This clonotype originated in a man younger than 35 with active or convalescent COVID-19. Sequenced material: peripheral blood. The V gene is TRBV5-1, the J gene TRBJ1-1; D ambiguous. CDR3 bases: TGCGCCAGCAGCTTGGCGGTACTCAACACTGAAGCTTTCTTT. This gives the protein CASSLAVLNTEAFF.